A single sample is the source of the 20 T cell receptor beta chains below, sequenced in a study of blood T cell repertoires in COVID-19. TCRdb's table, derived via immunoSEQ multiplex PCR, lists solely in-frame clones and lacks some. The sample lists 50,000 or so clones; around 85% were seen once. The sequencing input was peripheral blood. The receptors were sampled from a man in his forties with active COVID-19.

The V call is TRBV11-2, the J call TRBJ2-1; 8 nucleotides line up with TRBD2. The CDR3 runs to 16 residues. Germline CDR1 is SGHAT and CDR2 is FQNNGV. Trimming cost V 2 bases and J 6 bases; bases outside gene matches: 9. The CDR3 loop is CASSLTSGIFINEQFF. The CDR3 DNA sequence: TGTGCCAGCAGCTTAACTAGCGGTATTTTTATCAATGAGCAGTTCTTC.

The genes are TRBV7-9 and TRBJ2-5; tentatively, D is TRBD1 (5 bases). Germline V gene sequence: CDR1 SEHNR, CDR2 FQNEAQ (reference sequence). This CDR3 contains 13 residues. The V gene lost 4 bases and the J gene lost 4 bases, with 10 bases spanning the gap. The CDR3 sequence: CASSSRVGETQYF. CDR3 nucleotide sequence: TGTGCCAGCAGCTCCAGGGTGGGAGAGACCCAGTACTTC.

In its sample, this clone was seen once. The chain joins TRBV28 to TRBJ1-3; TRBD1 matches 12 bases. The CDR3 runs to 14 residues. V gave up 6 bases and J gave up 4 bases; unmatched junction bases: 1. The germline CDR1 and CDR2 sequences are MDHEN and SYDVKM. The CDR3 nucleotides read TGTGCCAGCAGGGGACAGGGGGCGGGAAACACCATATATTTT. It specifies CASRGQGAGNTIYF. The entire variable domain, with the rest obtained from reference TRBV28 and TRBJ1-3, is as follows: DVKVTQSSRYLVKRTGEKVFLECVQDMDHENMFWYRQDPGLGLRLIYFSYDVKMKEKGDIPEGYSVSREKKERFSLILESASTNQTSMYLCASRGQGAGNTIYFGEGSWLTVV.

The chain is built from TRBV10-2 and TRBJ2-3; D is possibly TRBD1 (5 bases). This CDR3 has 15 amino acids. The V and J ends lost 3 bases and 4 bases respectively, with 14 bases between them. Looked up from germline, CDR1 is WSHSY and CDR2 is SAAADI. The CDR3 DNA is TGCGCCAGCAGTGACCGACAGATACAGTCAGATACGCAGTATTTT. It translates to CASSDRQIQSDTQYF.

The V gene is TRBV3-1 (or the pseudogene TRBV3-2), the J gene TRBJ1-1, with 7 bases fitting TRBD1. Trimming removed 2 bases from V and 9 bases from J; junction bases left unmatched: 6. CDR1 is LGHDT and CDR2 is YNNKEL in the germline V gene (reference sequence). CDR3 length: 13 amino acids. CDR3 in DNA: TGTGCCAGCAGCCAACCCACAGGGGAGCAAGCTTTCTTT. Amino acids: CASSQPTGEQAFF.

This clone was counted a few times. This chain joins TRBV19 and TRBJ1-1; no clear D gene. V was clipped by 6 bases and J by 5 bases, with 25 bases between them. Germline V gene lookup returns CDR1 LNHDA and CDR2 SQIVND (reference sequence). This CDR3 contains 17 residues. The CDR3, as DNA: TGTGCCAGTAGCCATATATTTATTCAGGTTCGCCTAACTGAAGCTTTCTTT. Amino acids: CASSHIFIQVRLTEAFF.

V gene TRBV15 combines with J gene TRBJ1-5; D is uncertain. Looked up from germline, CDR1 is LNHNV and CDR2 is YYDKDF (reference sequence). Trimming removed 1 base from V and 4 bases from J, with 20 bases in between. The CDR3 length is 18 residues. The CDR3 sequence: CATSRAYLRGNANQPQHF. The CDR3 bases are TGTGCCACCAGCAGAGCCTACCTGCGCGGGAATGCTAATCAGCCCCAGCATTTT.

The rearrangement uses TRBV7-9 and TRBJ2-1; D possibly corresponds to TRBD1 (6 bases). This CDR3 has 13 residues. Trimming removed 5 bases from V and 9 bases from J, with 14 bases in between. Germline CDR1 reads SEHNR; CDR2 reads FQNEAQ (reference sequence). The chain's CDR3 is CASSPVPGVEQFF. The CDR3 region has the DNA TGTGCCAGCAGCCCCGTCCCAGGGGTTGAGCAGTTCTTC.

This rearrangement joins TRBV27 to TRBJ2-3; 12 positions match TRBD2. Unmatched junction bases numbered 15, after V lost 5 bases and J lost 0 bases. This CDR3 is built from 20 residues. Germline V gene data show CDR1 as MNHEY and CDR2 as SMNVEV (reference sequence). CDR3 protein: CASSPWGLAGRSRSTDTQYF. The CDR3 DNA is TGTGCCAGCAGTCCGTGGGGACTAGCGGGCCGGTCGAGGAGCACAGATACGCAGTATTTT.

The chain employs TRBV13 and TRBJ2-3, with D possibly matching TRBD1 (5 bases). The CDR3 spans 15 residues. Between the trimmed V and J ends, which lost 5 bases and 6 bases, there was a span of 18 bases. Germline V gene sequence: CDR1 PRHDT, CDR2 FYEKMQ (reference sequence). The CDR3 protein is CASSPGKPPMDTQYF. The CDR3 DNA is TGTGCCAGCAGCCCAGGGAAACCCCCCATGGATACGCAGTATTTT. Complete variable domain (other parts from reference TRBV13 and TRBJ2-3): AAGVIQSPRHLIKEKRETATLKCYPIPRHDTVYWYQQGPGQDPQFLISFYEKMQSDKGSIPDRFSAQQFSDYHSELNMSSLELGDSALYFCASSPGKPPMDTQYFGPGTRLTVL.

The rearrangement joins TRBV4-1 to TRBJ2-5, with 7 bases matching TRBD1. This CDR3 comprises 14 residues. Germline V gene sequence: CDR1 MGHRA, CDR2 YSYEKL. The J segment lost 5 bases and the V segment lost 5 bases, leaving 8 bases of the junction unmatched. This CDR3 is CASSSGQVMETQYF. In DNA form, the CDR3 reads TGCGCCAGCAGCTCAGGACAGGTTATGGAGACCCAGTACTTC.

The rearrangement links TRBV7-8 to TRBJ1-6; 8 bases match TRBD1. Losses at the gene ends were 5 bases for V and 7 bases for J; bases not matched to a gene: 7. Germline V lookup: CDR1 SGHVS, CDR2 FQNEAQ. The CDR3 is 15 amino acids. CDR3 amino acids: CASSARQGLNSPLHF. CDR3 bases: TGTGCCAGCAGCGCCCGACAGGGGCTAAATTCACCCCTCCACTTT.

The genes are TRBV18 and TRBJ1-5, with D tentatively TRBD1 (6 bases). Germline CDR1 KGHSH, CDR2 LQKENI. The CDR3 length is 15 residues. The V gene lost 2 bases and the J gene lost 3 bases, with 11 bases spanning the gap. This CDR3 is CASSPGRGNNQPQHF. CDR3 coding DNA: TGTGCCAGCTCACCAGGCAGGGGAAACAATCAGCCCCAGCATTTT.

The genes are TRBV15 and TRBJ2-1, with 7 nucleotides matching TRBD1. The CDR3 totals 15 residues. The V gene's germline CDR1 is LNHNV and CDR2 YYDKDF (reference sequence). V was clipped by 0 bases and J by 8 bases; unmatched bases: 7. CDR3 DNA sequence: TGTGCCACCAGCAGAGAAAGACAGGGCTCGGATGAGCAGTTCTTC. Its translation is CATSRERQGSDEQFF. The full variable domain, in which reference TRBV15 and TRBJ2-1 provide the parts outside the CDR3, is DAMVIQNPRYQVTQFGKPVTLSCSQTLNHNVMYWYQQKSSQAPKLLFHYYDKDFNNEADTPDNFQSRRPNTSFCFLDIRSPGLGDTAMYLCATSRERQGSDEQFFGPGTRLTVL.

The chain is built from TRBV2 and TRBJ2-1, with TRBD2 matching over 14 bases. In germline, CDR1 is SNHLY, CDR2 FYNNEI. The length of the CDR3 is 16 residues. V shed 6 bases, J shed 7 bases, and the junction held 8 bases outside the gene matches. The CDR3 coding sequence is TGTGCCAGCAGGACTGGACTAGCGGGAGGAAGGAATGAGCAGTTCTTC. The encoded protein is CASRTGLAGGRNEQFF. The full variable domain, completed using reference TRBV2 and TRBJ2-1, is EPEVTQTPSHQVTQMGQEVILRCVPISNHLYFYWYRQILGQKVEFLVSFYNNEISEKSEIFDDQFSVERPDGSNFTLKIRSTKLEDSAMYFCASRTGLAGGRNEQFFGPGTRLTVL.

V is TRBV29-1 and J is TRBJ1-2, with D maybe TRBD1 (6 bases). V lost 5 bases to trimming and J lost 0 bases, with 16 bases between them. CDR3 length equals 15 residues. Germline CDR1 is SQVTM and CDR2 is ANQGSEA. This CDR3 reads CSVTSGTGTNYGYTF. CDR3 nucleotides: TGCAGCGTTACGTCCGGAACAGGGACTAACTATGGCTACACCTTC.

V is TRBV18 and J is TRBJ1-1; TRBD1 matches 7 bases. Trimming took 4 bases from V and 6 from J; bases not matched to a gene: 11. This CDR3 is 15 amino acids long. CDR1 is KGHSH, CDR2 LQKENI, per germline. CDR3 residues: CASSLATGRGAEAFF. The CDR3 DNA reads TGTGCCAGCTCACTTGCGACAGGGCGCGGGGCTGAAGCTTTCTTT.

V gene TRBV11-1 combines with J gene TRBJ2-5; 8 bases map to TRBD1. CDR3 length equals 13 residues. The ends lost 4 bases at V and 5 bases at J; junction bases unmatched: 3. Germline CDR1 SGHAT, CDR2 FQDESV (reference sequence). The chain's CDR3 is CASSSRGRETQYF. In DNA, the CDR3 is TGTGCCAGCAGCTCCAGGGGGCGGGAGACCCAGTACTTC.

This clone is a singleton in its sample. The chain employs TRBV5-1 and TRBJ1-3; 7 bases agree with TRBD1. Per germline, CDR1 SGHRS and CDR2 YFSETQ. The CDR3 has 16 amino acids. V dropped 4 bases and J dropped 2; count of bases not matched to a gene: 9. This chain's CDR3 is CASSRTSGTAGNTIYF. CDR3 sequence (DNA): TGCGCCAGCAGCCGTACGTCCGGGACAGCTGGAAACACCATATATTTT. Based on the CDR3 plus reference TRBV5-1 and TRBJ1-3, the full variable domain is KAGVTQTPRYLIKTRGQQVTLSCSPISGHRSVSWYQQTPGQGLQFLFEYFSETQRNKGNFPGRFSGRQFSNSRSEMNVSTLELGDSALYLCASSRTSGTAGNTIYFGEGSWLTVV.

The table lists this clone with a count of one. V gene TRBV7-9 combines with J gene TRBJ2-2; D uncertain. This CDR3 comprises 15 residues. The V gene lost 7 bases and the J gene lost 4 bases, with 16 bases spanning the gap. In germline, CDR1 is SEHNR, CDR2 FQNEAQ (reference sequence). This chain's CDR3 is CASKEVPASTGELFF. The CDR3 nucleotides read TGTGCCAGCAAGGAAGTGCCAGCGAGCACCGGGGAGCTGTTTTTT.